This T cell receptor (beta chain) was found in a study of blood T cell repertoires in COVID-19. The germline CDR1 and CDR2 sequences are MDHEN and SYDVKM. V was clipped by 6 bases and J by 3 bases; unmatched bases: 7. The CDR3 covers 14 residues. As processed by the authors: Nucleated cell counts were estimated from reference gene primer amplification. Measured with immunoSEQ multiplex PCR; TCRdb has only the in-frame clones, and not every one. The V and J calls and clone size were taken over from that table, and D and trimming were inferred from the DNA. This table holds 95,000 to 120,000 clones, approximately 84% found once.

The TCR comes from a man aged 50 to 59 with acute or convalescent COVID-19. The chain uses TRBV28 and TRBJ2-7, with TRBD2 matching over 8 bases. The sequencing sample was made of peripheral blood. CDR3 loop: CASRIGGERYEQYF. CDR3 bases: TGTGCCAGCAGAATCGGGGGGGAACGCTACGAGCAGTACTTC.